Reported below is one TCR beta chain. Amplification used 60 Vbeta primers and 13 Jbeta primers. Assay: immunoSEQ multiplex PCR; the TCRdb copy retains only in-frame clones and omits some. The sample consists of fewer than 150,000 clones, 76% of them appearing once. This entry belongs to a study of cytomegalovirus exposure and HLA in healthy donors. Study at large: An analysis done earlier identified about 120 million unique TCR beta sequences from roughly 190 million T cells.

The specimen was PBMCs. The receptor comes from a man aged 35 to 55 in good health and CMV-seronegative.

DNA for the CDR3: TGTGCCAGCAGTTCGAACAAGCAGTACTTC. Its protein is CASSSNKQYF. V and J are TRBV28 and TRBJ2-7, with unresolved D. The ends were cut back, 4 bases at V and 8 bases at J, with 6 bases in the middle. In germline, CDR1 is MDHEN, CDR2 SYDVKM. The CDR3 has 10 residues.